Below are 12 T cell receptor beta chains sequenced from a single sample in a study of blood T cells in healthy people across ages. Through a sample-barcoded 5' primer and a J-beta primer mix, a second PCR was run for about 6 to 11 cycles. TCRdb re-called the 5' RACE reads through MiXCR, storing one row per CDR3 protein. The sample has 1.5 million to 2 million distinct CDR3 sequences; 28% are singletons. The sequencing sample was made of blood. The receptors originated from a woman aged 25 to 39 in good health.

This chain joins TRBV11-2 and TRBJ2-3, with 9 bases identical to TRBD2. After removal of 5 bases from V and 6 bases from J, the junction contained 9 bases not matched to a gene. The CDR3 is 15 residues long. Germline CDR1 SGHAT, CDR2 FQNNGV. CDR3 nucleotide sequence: TGTGCCAGCAGCGCGATAGCGGGAGCTCCCGATACGCAGTATTTT. Translating gives CASSAIAGAPDTQYF.

The rearrangement joins TRBV7-2 to TRBJ2-7, with 9 bases matching TRBD2. With V trimmed by 5 bases and J by 5 bases, 7 bases remained unmatched. The CDR3 is 14 amino acids. The germline V gene encodes CDR1 SGHTA and CDR2 FQGNSA. This CDR3 is CASSRSGSRNEQYF. For the CDR3, the DNA is TGTGCCAGCAGCCGTAGCGGGAGTCGGAACGAGCAGTACTTC.

Only a few counts were recorded for this clonotype. The chain couples TRBV20-1 to TRBJ1-1; tentatively, D is TRBD1 (6 bases). Germline values: CDR1 DFQATT, CDR2 SNEGSKA (reference sequence). There are 12 residues in the CDR3. With 6 bases removed from V and 6 bases from J, the gap between germline ends came to 14 bases. The CDR3 bases are TGCAGTGCAAAAGGACAGTCATCTGAAGCTTTCTTT. Translation: CSAKGQSSEAFF.

Notes on this clonotype: A much larger clonotype is one base distant, so this may be a read error. This chain joins TRBV7-9 and TRBJ1-2; 8 bases are a match to TRBD1. The CDR3 is made up of 13 amino acids. CDR1 and CDR2 (germline): SEHNR, FQNEAQ (reference sequence). The CDR3 region is CASSPMTGEGCTF. In nucleotides, the CDR3 is TGTGCCAGCAGCCCCATGACAGGGGAAGGCTGCACCTTC.

As regards this clonotype: This may stem from a read error, because a much larger clone lies one nucleotide away. J is TRBJ1-2 and V is TRBV5-1; TRBD1 is a possible D gene (5 bases). Germline lookup yields CDR1 SGHRS and CDR2 YFSETQ. The CDR3 sequence is 14 residues long. In DNA, the CDR3 is TGCACCAGCAGCTTGTTCAGTATGGACATTCCCTACACCTTC. Its translation: CTSSLFSMDIPYTF.

This clonotype was counted between two and nine times. This chain links TRBV29-1 with TRBJ2-3, with 8 nucleotides matching TRBD2. The CDR3 is 15 amino acids. V lost 4 bases, J lost 3 bases, and 9 bases stayed unmatched. Germline CDR1 reads SQVTM; CDR2 reads ANQGSEA. The CDR3 protein is CSVASRSGATDTQYF. The CDR3 bases are TGCAGCGTTGCCTCTCGTAGCGGGGCTACAGATACGCAGTATTTT.

The chain recombines TRBV2 with TRBJ2-2, with 7 bases lining up with TRBD2. The CDR3 is made up of 12 amino acids. Germline V gives CDR1 SNHLY, CDR2 FYNNEI. The CDR3 DNA reads as TGTGGGGGAGGGAAAGACACCGGGGAGCTGTTTTTT. Protein: CGGGKDTGELFF. The whole variable domain, filled in from reference TRBV2 and TRBJ2-2, reads EPEVTQTPSHQVTQMGQEVILRCVPISNHLYFYWYRQILGQKVEFLVSFYNNEISEKSEIFDDQFSVERPDGSNFTLKIRSTKLEDSAMYFCGGGKDTGELFFGEGSRLTVL.

This clonotype turned up a few times. The CDR3 nucleotides are TGTGCAGTAGGCATTAGCGGCACCTACTCCTACAATGAGCAGTTCTTC. It yields the protein CAVGISGTYSYNEQFF. V gene TRBV27 combines with J gene TRBJ2-1; D is possibly TRBD2 (6 bases). Germline CDR1 reads MNHEY; CDR2 reads SMNVEV (reference sequence). The CDR3 has 16 residues.

This clonotype occurred many times. The CDR3 DNA follows: TGCGCCAGCAGCTTGGGAACAGGGGGCGTCGAGCAGTACTTC. The encoded protein is CASSLGTGGVEQYF. The chain recombines TRBV5-1 with TRBJ2-5; 9 nucleotides align to TRBD1. The J call may be mistaken, given a closer DNA end match to TRBJ2-7. Germline CDR1 is SGHRS and CDR2 is YFSETQ. CDR3 length: 14 residues.

The chain is built from TRBV12-5 and TRBJ2-3; no reliable D call. The V end was cut by 3 bases, the J end by 3 bases, with 7 bases between. The CDR3 loop spans 13 amino acids. From germline, CDR1 is LGHNT and CDR2 FRNRAP. The DNA for the CDR3 is TGTGCTAGTGGTTTTCAAGGGACAGATACGCAGTATTTT. Its protein product is CASGFQGTDTQYF.

This chain joins TRBV7-6 and TRBJ2-3; 15 bases agree with TRBD2. Germline values: CDR1 SGHVS, CDR2 FNYEAQ. Trimming at V came to 1 base and at J to 5 bases, leaving 7 bases not matched to a gene. The CDR3 covers 18 residues. CDR3 nucleotides: TGTGCCAGCAGCTTAGAAACCCCGGGACTAGCGGGGGGAGATACGCAGTATTTT. It codes for CASSLETPGLAGGDTQYF. The whole variable domain, filled in from reference TRBV7-6 and TRBJ2-3, reads GAGVSQSPRYKVTKRGQDVALRCDPISGHVSLYWYRQALGQGPEFLTYFNYEAQQDKSGLPNDRFSAERPEGSISTLTIQRTEQRDSAMYRCASSLETPGLAGGDTQYFGPGTRLTVL.

The chain recombines TRBV2 with TRBJ1-2; weak D call: TRBD1 (5 bases). V dropped 8 bases and J dropped 12 bases, with 22 bases sitting between them. The germline V gene has CDR1 SNHLY and CDR2 FYNNEI. CDR3 length: 13 residues. The CDR3 protein is CASFGSRDGYDTF. The CDR3 nucleotides read TGTGCCAGCTTTGGGTCCCGGGACGGTTACGACACCTTC.